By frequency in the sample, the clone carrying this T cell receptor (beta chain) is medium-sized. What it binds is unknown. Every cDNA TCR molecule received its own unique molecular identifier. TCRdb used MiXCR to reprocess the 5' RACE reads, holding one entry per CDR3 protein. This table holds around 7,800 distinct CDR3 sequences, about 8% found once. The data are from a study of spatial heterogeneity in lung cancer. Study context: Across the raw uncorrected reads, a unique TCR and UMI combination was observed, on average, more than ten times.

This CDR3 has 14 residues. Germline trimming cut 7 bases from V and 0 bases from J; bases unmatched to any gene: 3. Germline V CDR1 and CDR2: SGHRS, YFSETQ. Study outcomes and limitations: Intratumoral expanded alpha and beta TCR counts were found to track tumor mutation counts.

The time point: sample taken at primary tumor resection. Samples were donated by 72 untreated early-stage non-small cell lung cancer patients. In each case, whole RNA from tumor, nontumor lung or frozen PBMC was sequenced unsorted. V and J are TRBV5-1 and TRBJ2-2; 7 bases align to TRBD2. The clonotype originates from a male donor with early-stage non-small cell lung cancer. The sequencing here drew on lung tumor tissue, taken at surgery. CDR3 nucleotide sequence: TGCGCCAGCTGGGAGGGTCCGAACACCGGGGAGCTGTTTTTT. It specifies CASWEGPNTGELFF.